This T cell receptor (beta chain) was obtained from a study of cytomegalovirus exposure and HLA in healthy donors. General study results and limits: Some public TCRs appeared in many individuals, while most sequences were rare. In a later analysis, V- and J-gene trimming of beta chains associated with a DCLRE1C missense variant, replicated independently. It was taken for granted in presence/absence analyses that sequencing depth across donors was roughly uniform. Excluded were some V segments that proved indistinguishable, including TRBV6-2 and TRBV6-3.

This CDR3 has 11 amino acids. Looked up from germline, CDR1 is DFQATT and CDR2 is SNEGSKA (reference sequence). Between the trimmed V and J ends, which lost 5 bases and 10 bases, there was a span of 9 bases. Details on this clone: Its antigen is currently unknown.

In the PCR, 60 Vbeta and 13 Jbeta primers were used. Assay: immunoSEQ multiplex PCR; the TCRdb copy retains only in-frame clones and omits some. This sample contains roughly 120,000 clones. Sequencing was done on a sample of PBMCs. This receptor was obtained from a man younger than 35 in good health and CMV-seronegative. J is TRBJ1-6 and V is TRBV20-1; no reliable D call. Here the CDR3 reads CSARTGSPLHF. The CDR3 DNA sequence: TGCAGTGCTCGGACTGGATCACCCCTCCACTTT.